The 24 T cell receptor beta chains reported below all come from one sample, sequenced in a study of T cell responses to AZD1222 COVID-19 vaccine. Only in-frame clones appear in the TCRdb table, and some are missing; sequencing was by immunoSEQ multiplex PCR. The data show around 120,000 clones, with 65% to 90% seen just once and about 25% held by the top ten. This sample comprised peripheral blood, obtained 28 days after the second AZD1222 dose. The receptors were sampled from an adult who received the AZD1222 COVID-19 vaccine.

This clone was seen only a few times. The chain has TRBV28 and TRBJ1-5; 7 nucleotides match TRBD1. The CDR3 runs 14 residues. Per germline, CDR1 MDHEN and CDR2 SYDVKM. The V and J ends lost 4 bases and 5 bases, in that order; junction bases with no gene match: 5. CDR3 DNA: TGTGCCAGCAGTTACAACCAGGGGGATCAGCCCCAGCATTTT. Protein product: CASSYNQGDQPQHF. The full variable domain, with the rest looked up from reference TRBV28 and TRBJ1-5, is DVKVTQSSRYLVKRTGEKVFLECVQDMDHENMFWYRQDPGLGLRLIYFSYDVKMKEKGDIPEGYSVSREKKERFSLILESASTNQTSMYLCASSYNQGDQPQHFGDGTRLSIL.

The chain uses TRBV6-5 and TRBJ2-2, with 8 bases aligning to TRBD1. The ends lost 6 bases at V and 6 bases at J; junction bases unmatched: 9. The V gene's germline CDR1 is MNHEY and CDR2 SVGAGI. The CDR3 is 15 residues long. The CDR3 is CASRPGTGRSGELFF. The DNA of the CDR3 is TGTGCCAGCAGACCTGGGACAGGCCGGTCCGGGGAGCTGTTTTTT.

The genes are TRBV19 and TRBJ2-5; tentatively, D is TRBD1 (5 bases). Germline V gene data show CDR1 as LNHDA and CDR2 as SQIVND (reference sequence). The CDR3 has 15 residues. Trimming shortened V by 1 base and J by 2 bases, and 11 bases separated the two germline ends. The chain's CDR3 is CASSIGPRGQETQYF. The DNA for the CDR3 is TGTGCCAGTAGTATAGGCCCTAGGGGTCAAGAGACCCAGTACTTC.

In DNA form, the CDR3 reads TGTGCCAGCACCTCGGGGGGCAAGCCTGGGGCCAACGTCCTGACTTTC. Translating it yields CASTSGGKPGANVLTF. The chain recombines TRBV28 with TRBJ2-6, with D maybe TRBD2 (7 bases). Germline V CDR1 and CDR2: MDHEN, SYDVKM. Trimming removed 7 bases from V and 2 bases from J, with 15 bases in between. CDR3 length equals 16 residues.

The chain has TRBV28 and TRBJ1-5; 12 bases are a match to TRBD1. The CDR3 totals 16 residues. Losses at the gene ends were 4 bases for V and 6 bases for J; bases not matched to a gene: 7. The germline CDR1 and CDR2 sequences are MDHEN and SYDVKM. The CDR3 here is CASSSAGQGAGQPQHF. The CDR3 coding sequence is TGTGCCAGCAGTTCAGCGGGACAGGGGGCCGGTCAGCCCCAGCATTTT.

The gene calls are TRBV29-1 and TRBJ1-1; no clear D. The CDR3 has 13 amino acids. In germline, CDR1 is SQVTM, CDR2 ANQGSEA. The V end lost 2 bases, the J end lost 4 bases, and 11 bases lay between the germline ends. The CDR3 bases are TGCAGCGTTGAAAGGGTGATCGGCACTGAAGCTTTCTTT. This translates into CSVERVIGTEAFF. Based on the CDR3 plus reference TRBV29-1 and TRBJ1-1, the full variable domain is SAVISQKPSRDICQRGTSLTIQCQVDSQVTMMFWYRQQPGQSLTLIATANQGSEATYESGFVIDKFPISRPNLTFSTLTVSNMSPEDSSIYLCSVERVIGTEAFFGQGTRLTVV.

This chain uses TRBV2 with TRBJ1-5; D is possibly TRBD1 (5 bases). Germline V gene data show CDR1 as SNHLY and CDR2 as FYNNEI. This CDR3 comprises 13 residues. Trimming removed 6 bases at V and 1 base at J, with 7 bases between. The CDR3 is CASRGDSNQPQHF. The CDR3 DNA follows: TGTGCCAGCAGAGGGGACAGCAATCAGCCCCAGCATTTT. Based on the CDR3 plus reference TRBV2 and TRBJ1-5, the full variable domain is EPEVTQTPSHQVTQMGQEVILRCVPISNHLYFYWYRQILGQKVEFLVSFYNNEISEKSEIFDDQFSVERPDGSNFTLKIRSTKLEDSAMYFCASRGDSNQPQHFGDGTRLSIL.

The V call is TRBV4-1, the J call TRBJ1-4; 7 bases are shared with TRBD1. CDR1 and CDR2 from the germline V gene are MGHRA and YSYEKL. The V and J ends lost 6 bases and 0 bases, in that order; junction bases with no gene match: 7. This CDR3 has 16 amino acids. CDR3 protein: CASSPGQKATNEKLFF. The CDR3 nucleotides are TGCGCCAGCAGTCCGGGACAGAAAGCAACTAATGAAAAACTGTTTTTT.

J is TRBJ2-1 and V is TRBV2; D not resolved. The V gene's germline CDR1 is SNHLY and CDR2 FYNNEI. Between the trimmed V and J ends, which lost 8 bases and 8 bases, there was a span of 10 bases. CDR3 length: 11 residues. Written as DNA, the CDR3 is TGTGCCAGCCGACGAGACGATGAGCAGTTCTTC. Its protein product is CASRRDDEQFF.

The table lists this clone with a few counts. The rearrangement joins TRBV10-3 to TRBJ1-2, with a tentative D call TRBD1 (5 bases). V lost 0 bases and J 4 bases, leaving 12 bases between the germline ends. CDR1 and CDR2 (germline): ENHRY, SYGVKD. This CDR3 contains 15 residues. CDR3 sequence reads: CAISESIRGSYGYTF. In DNA, the CDR3 is TGTGCCATCAGTGAGTCGATTAGGGGTAGCTATGGCTACACCTTC.

This clone appeared a few times. V gene TRBV18 combines with J gene TRBJ2-7; D gene uncertain. The CDR3 loop spans 14 amino acids. Trimming shortened V by 0 bases and J by 4 bases, and 10 bases separated the two germline ends. Germline-derived CDR1 and CDR2 are KGHSH and LQKENI. CDR3 protein: CASSPPYTSYEQYF. For the CDR3, the DNA is TGTGCCAGCTCACCACCGTACACCTCATACGAGCAGTACTTC. The complete variable domain, with remaining parts taken from reference TRBV18 and TRBJ2-7, reads NAGVMQNPRHLVRRRGQEARLRCSPMKGHSHVYWYRQLPEEGLKFMVYLQKENIIDESGMPKERFSAEFPKEGPSILRIQQVVRGDSAAYFCASSPPYTSYEQYFGPGTRLTVT.

J is TRBJ1-4 and V is TRBV30, with D perhaps matching TRBD1 (5 bases). The germline V gene has CDR1 GTSNPN and CDR2 SVGIG (reference sequence). Trimming took off 2 bases at V and 4 bases at J, with 20 bases between the two ends. There are 17 residues in the CDR3. CDR3 region: CAWSHRRGTEVNEKLFF. The CDR3, as DNA: TGTGCCTGGAGTCACCGGCGGGGGACGGAGGTTAATGAAAAACTGTTTTTT.

The chain combines TRBV3-1 (or the pseudogene TRBV3-2) with TRBJ2-1; tentatively, D is TRBD1 (5 bases). Germline CDR1 is LGHDT and CDR2 is YNNKEL (reference sequence). V was cut by 3 bases and J by 5 bases, with 8 bases left in between. The CDR3 covers 13 residues. CDR3 DNA: TGTGCCAGCAGCCAGGACAACCACAATGAGCAGTTCTTC. Protein sequence: CASSQDNHNEQFF.

This chain uses TRBV20-1 with TRBJ1-6, with D possibly matching TRBD1 (6 bases). Germline-derived CDR1 and CDR2 are DFQATT and SNEGSKA (reference sequence). The CDR3 contains 13 residues. With 3 bases removed from V and 8 bases from J, the gap between germline ends came to 11 bases. CDR3: CSASRDIYSPLHF. The CDR3 bases are TGCAGTGCTAGTCGGGACATCTATTCACCCCTCCACTTT.

This clone was recorded once. The chain is built from TRBV11-2 and TRBJ1-4; perhaps TRBD1 as D (6 bases). The CDR3 length is 15 residues. Germline V lookup: CDR1 SGHAT, CDR2 FQNNGV. V was trimmed by 5 bases and J by 8 bases, leaving 18 bases between them. CDR3 nucleotides: TGTGCCAGCAGCCCAAGGACAGCCCTTTCCGAAAAACTGTTTTTT. This translates into CASSPRTALSEKLFF.

This clone has only one observation. The chain combines TRBV2 with TRBJ1-1, with 8 bases aligning to TRBD1. The J segment lost 1 base and the V segment lost 3 bases, leaving 7 bases of the junction unmatched. The CDR3 has 16 amino acids. The germline V gene has CDR1 SNHLY and CDR2 FYNNEI. This CDR3 reads CASSDSPGTGNTEAFF. The CDR3, as DNA: TGTGCCAGCAGTGATAGTCCCGGGACAGGGAACACTGAAGCTTTCTTT.

V usage is TRBV6-5 and J usage is TRBJ2-7, with TRBD1 as a possible D gene (6 bases). Deletions cut 4 bases from V and 3 bases from J, with 13 bases between. Germline CDR1 and CDR2: MNHEY and SVGAGI. CDR3 size: 14 residues. The CDR3 DNA sequence: TGTGCCAGCAGTTTGGTGGACAGTCTCTACGAGCAGTACTTC. It encodes CASSLVDSLYEQYF.

This clone was picked up a small number of times. The chain has TRBV7-5 and TRBJ1-2; TRBD1 was called by the table and not checked on the DNA. TRBV7-5 is designated a pseudogene. The CDR3 extends over 14 amino acids. The CDR3 protein is CARSLGTGGDGYTF. Written as DNA, the CDR3 is TGTGCCAGAAGCTTAGGGACAGGGGGCGATGGCTACACCTTC.

The chain uses TRBV19 and TRBJ2-1; TRBD1 might be the D (6 bases). Germline V lookup: CDR1 LNHDA, CDR2 SQIVND (reference sequence). The CDR3 extends over 15 amino acids. V was pared by 9 bases and J by 4 bases, with 19 bases between. CDR3 bases: TGTGCCAGCTCTGGCCGGGACAAGATGTACAATGAGCAGTTCTTC. Translation: CASSGRDKMYNEQFF.

This clone was seen only once. The chain uses TRBV5-6 and TRBJ2-7; 7 bases fit TRBD1. This CDR3 is 15 amino acids long. CDR1 and CDR2 from the germline V gene are SGHDT and YYEEEE. After removal of 4 bases from V and 3 bases from J, the junction contained 10 bases not matched to a gene. The CDR3 region has the DNA TGTGCCAGCAGCGGACCCGGGACAGCGAACTACGAGCAGTACTTC. This translates into CASSGPGTANYEQYF.

This chain uses TRBV29-1 with TRBJ2-2; TRBD2 agrees at 10 bases. This CDR3 has 16 residues. The germline V gene encodes CDR1 SQVTM and CDR2 ANQGSEA. J was trimmed by 0 bases and V by 6 bases; bases with no gene match: 7. The CDR3 DNA follows: TGCAGCGTCTCTAGCGGGGGCCCGGCGAACACCGGGGAGCTGTTTTTT. It yields the protein CSVSSGGPANTGELFF.

CDR3 residues: CATTTGGRNQPQHF. DNA for the CDR3: TGTGCCACCACGACGGGCGGGCGAAATCAGCCCCAGCATTTT. This chain links TRBV6-5 with TRBJ1-5, with D uncertain. The CDR3 is 14 residues long. Germline V lookup: CDR1 MNHEY, CDR2 SVGAGI. V was shortened by 10 bases and J by 4 bases, with 17 bases between the two germline ends.

The rearrangement links TRBV5-5 to TRBJ1-2; D might be TRBD1 (5 bases). V was trimmed by 3 bases and J by 5 bases, leaving 8 bases between them. CDR3 size: 12 residues. Germline V gene sequence: CDR1 SGHKS, CDR2 YYEKEE (reference sequence). CDR3 residues: CASSSGVYGYTF. CDR3 DNA sequence: TGTGCCAGCAGCTCGGGGGTTTATGGCTACACCTTC. Looking up the rest from reference TRBV5-5 and TRBJ1-2 gives the full variable domain: DAGVTQSPTHLIKTRGQQVTLRCSPISGHKSVSWYQQVLGQGPQFIFQYYEKEERGRGNFPDRFSARQFPNYSSELNVNALLLGDSALYLCASSSGVYGYTFGSGTRLTVV.

V and J are TRBV4-3 and TRBJ1-4, with D possibly being TRBD1 (5 bases). The CDR3 runs 16 residues. V shed 0 bases and J shed 8 bases, with 16 bases lying between them. CDR1 LGHNA and CDR2 YSLEER come from the germline V gene. The CDR3 DNA reads as TGCGCCAGCAGCCAAGAAGGCAGGGCGCGTGGAGAAAAACTGTTTTTT. The encoded protein is CASSQEGRARGEKLFF.